What follows is one TCR beta chain and its context. No antigen is known for it. Per-base quality was not reported, and no clone a single base away is much larger than it. Library method: the immunoSEQ multiplex PCR assay. RNA was extracted from all samples and reverse transcribed into cDNA as template for TCR sequencing. SuperScript III was used to make first-strand cDNA, primed with a 2:1 mix of oligo-dT and random hexamers. A synthetic immune receptor repertoire was used to gauge amplification bias, and whatever bias remained was removed computationally. The authors' analysis ran thus. Raw reads were preprocessed for error removal, and CDR3 was defined according to IMGT conventions as running from the conserved cysteine to phenylalanine. Clonality was computed by normalizing Shannon entropy by log2 of the number of productive unique TCRs and subtracting the result from 1. Whether scalp clones were CD4 or CD8 was inferred by matching scalp TCRbeta sequences against CD4 and CD8 repertoires sorted from blood. The clones in this table, taken by TCRdb from immuneACCESS, are in-frame only. Not every clone is retained; where verified, under half of the shortfall comes from an unresolved V gene, and the cause of the rest is unknown. The DNA was the basis for D and trimming; V, J and clone size are from that table. The sample yields roughly 180,000 clones; roughly 53% were counted once. Roughly a tenth of the sample is held by the ten biggest clonotypes.

This sample stems from a study of CD8+ T cells in alopecia areata listed by TCRdb under 2018. Regarding the complete study: The treated patients took part in an open-label pilot trial in which moderate-to-severe alopecia areata was treated with oral tofacitinib at 5 to 10 mg twice daily. Tofacitinib was administered for 6 to 18 months, and 6 months of follow-up off drug were then conducted to assess delayed response and recurrence. For the treated patients, the SALT score, which quantifies what percentage of scalp surface area is affected, served as the measure of disease severity. The study used high-throughput TCRbeta sequencing to examine T cell clonal expansion in alopecia areata, in both the C3H/HeJ mouse model and human patients. On the human side, TCRbeta sequencing was run on scalp tissue and on sorted CD4+ and CD8+ peripheral blood T cells from healthy controls and from alopecia areata patients with either patchy or totalis/universalis disease. Biopsies were taken from tofacitinib-treated patients at baseline and at 4 and 24 weeks of treatment, and a later scalp biopsy was taken in several of the tofacitinib-treated patients. Clonality in the scalp was compared among normal scalp (n=4), patchy alopecia areata scalp (n=8), and alopecia totalis/universalis scalp (n=8). RNA came from the PAXgene miRNA kit for fixed scalp, the miRNeasy kit for PBMCs, and the RNeasy kit for mouse skin. TCRbeta CDR3 regions were amplified by immunoSEQ multiplex PCR using 35 Vbeta forward and 13 Jbeta reverse primers.

Per the publication, the time point label means: 24 weeks on oral tofacitinib. Per the publication, the treatment or condition label means: oral pan-JAK inhibitor, 5-10 mg twice daily. Lesional scalp punch biopsies and peripheral blood were collected from alopecia areata patients. PBMCs were separated by density centrifugation and stained for CD3, CD4 and CD8, after which CD4+ and CD8+ T cells were sorted on a FACSAria. The V and J ends are trimmed by 1 base and 1 base, leaving 11 bases between them. Spanning cysteine to phenylalanine, the CDR3 consists of 15 amino acids. The entry retains the CDR3 DNA only, 45 bases that are in frame from base 1. CDR1 LGHNA and CDR2 YSLEER were looked up in the germline V gene. The paper as a whole reports these results and caveats: During tofacitinib treatment, many expanded lesional clones stuck around in both scalp and blood, and this persistence may partly explain why relapse happens after treatment is stopped. Because the treated cohort was small and included a single nonresponder, larger studies are needed to assess links between baseline CD8+ expansion and response. Resident alphabeta T cells in normal human skin are also sequenced, complicating scalp TCR repertoire analysis, unlike mouse skin dominated by gammadelta T cells. Compared with mice, TCR sequences shared between patients were less clear, possibly partly because of HLA diversity across the patient population. Tofacitinib significantly lowered scalp clonality and the number of expanded CD8+ clones among the top 100 scalp clones. Compared with normal scalp, lesional scalp, particularly in alopecia totalis/universalis, had higher clonality and more expanded CD8+ clones, which suggests antigenic drive.

The V and J genes are TRBV4-3 and TRBJ2-7; no D gene can be assigned with confidence. The source is a human donor with alopecia areata. The sequencing used CD8+ T cells sorted from blood, collected at week 24, from a patient treated with tofacitinib. CDR3 reads: CASSQASAGSYEQYF. The DNA sequence is TGCGCCAGCAGCCAAGCATCCGCCGGATCCTACGAGCAGTACTTC.